What follows is one T cell receptor beta chain and its context. These data are taken from a study of technical replicates of blood from a handful of donors. Trimming cost V 6 bases and J 4 bases, with 14 bases left between them. The CDR3 has 15 residues. Germline CDR1 SGDLS, CDR2 YYNGEE. The data were produced by immunoSEQ multiplex PCR, yet TCRdb's version contains in-frame clones alone and is incomplete. Of 65,000 to 85,000 clones in the sample, 98% were seen once. The sequence derives from a human donor in good health. V and J are TRBV9 and TRBJ1-6; D may be TRBD1 (6 bases). Input material: T cells isolated from PBMCs. The DNA for the CDR3 is TGTGCCAGCAATCGAGGGGGAGATTATAATTCACCCCTCCACTTT. Encoded protein: CASNRGGDYNSPLHF.